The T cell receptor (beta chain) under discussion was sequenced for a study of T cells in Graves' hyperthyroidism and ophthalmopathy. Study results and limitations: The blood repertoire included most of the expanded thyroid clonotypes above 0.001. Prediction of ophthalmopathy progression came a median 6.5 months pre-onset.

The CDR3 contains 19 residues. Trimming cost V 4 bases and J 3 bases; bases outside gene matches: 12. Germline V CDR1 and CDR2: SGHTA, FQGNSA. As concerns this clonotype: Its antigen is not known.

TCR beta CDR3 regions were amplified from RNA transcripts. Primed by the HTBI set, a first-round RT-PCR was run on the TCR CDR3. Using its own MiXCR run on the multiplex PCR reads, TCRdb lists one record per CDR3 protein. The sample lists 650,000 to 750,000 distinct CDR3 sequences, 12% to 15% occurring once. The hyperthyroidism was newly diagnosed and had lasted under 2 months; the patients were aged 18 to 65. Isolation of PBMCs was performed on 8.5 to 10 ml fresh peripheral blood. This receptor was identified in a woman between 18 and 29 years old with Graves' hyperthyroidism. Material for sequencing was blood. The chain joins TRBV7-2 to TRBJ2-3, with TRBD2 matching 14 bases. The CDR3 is CASSSPTGGTSGSTDTQYF. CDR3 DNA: TGTGCCAGCAGCTCTCCGACAGGGGGGACTAGCGGGAGTACAGATACGCAGTATTTT.